Listed here are 10 T cell receptor beta chains from one sample, sequenced in a study of blood T cell repertoires in COVID-19 (dated by TCRdb to 2018 to 2021). Library method: the immunoSEQ multiplex PCR assay. TCRdb took over this immuneACCESS table, retaining in-frame rearrangements with V and J assigned. Such tables are incomplete; in checked studies, under half of the missing clones stem from an unresolved V gene, and the remainder is unexplained. The sample table shows under 75,000 clones, and around 77% are seen once. The top ten clonotypes cover roughly 4.9% of the sample. The sequencing input was peripheral blood. The source is a woman aged 65 to 85 with COVID-19, enrolled during active disease.

The chain joins TRBV9 to TRBJ2-7; TRBD1 agrees at 7 bases. This CDR3 is 14 amino acids long. In germline, CDR1 is SGDLS, CDR2 YYNGEE. J was trimmed by 5 bases and V by 4 bases; bases with no gene match: 9. The chain's CDR3 is CASSPHGTDDEQYF. CDR3 bases: TGTGCCAGCAGCCCGCACGGGACAGATGACGAGCAGTACTTC.

The V and J genes are TRBV9 and TRBJ2-5, with D unresolved. The CDR3 contains 13 residues. The V end was cut by 0 bases, the J end by 5 bases, with 8 bases between. Germline V lookup: CDR1 SGDLS, CDR2 YYNGEE. CDR3 sequence reads: CASSVETGETQYF. The CDR3 nucleotides are TGTGCCAGCAGCGTAGAGACTGGGGAGACCCAGTACTTC. Looking up the rest from reference TRBV9 and TRBJ2-5 gives the full variable domain: DSGVTQTPKHLITATGQRVTLRCSPRSGDLSVYWYQQSLDQGLQFLIQYYNGEERAKGNILERFSAQQFPDLHSELNLSSLELGDSALYFCASSVETGETQYFGPGTRLLVL.

DNA of the CDR3: TGTGCCAGCAGCCCCGCCGGGGAAATACCCTATGGCTACACCTTC. Translation: CASSPAGEIPYGYTF. This rearrangement joins TRBV5-6 to TRBJ1-2; D call uncertain. Trimming took 4 bases from V and 4 from J, leaving 17 bases between them. CDR3 length: 15 amino acids. Per the germline V gene, CDR1 is SGHDT and CDR2 is YYEEEE.

V usage is TRBV9 and J usage is TRBJ1-2; D unclear. CDR1 is SGDLS and CDR2 is YYNGEE in the germline V gene. Between the trimmed V and J ends, which lost 4 bases and 0 bases, there was a span of 4 bases. The CDR3 covers 12 residues. CDR3 sequence (DNA): TGTGCCAGCAGCCCTTCTAACTATGGCTACACCTTC. Protein product: CASSPSNYGYTF.

The rearrangement links TRBV9 to TRBJ2-3; TRBD1 matches at 7 bases. This CDR3 contains 15 residues. CDR1 and CDR2 from the germline V gene are SGDLS and YYNGEE. The trim removed 4 bases at V and 3 bases at J, leaving 8 bases unmatched. CDR3 loop: CASSPPRQGTDTQYF. The DNA for the CDR3 is TGTGCCAGCAGCCCCCCACGACAGGGAACAGATACGCAGTATTTT. Supplemented by reference TRBV9 and TRBJ2-3, the full variable domain reads DSGVTQTPKHLITATGQRVTLRCSPRSGDLSVYWYQQSLDQGLQFLIQYYNGEERAKGNILERFSAQQFPDLHSELNLSSLELGDSALYFCASSPPRQGTDTQYFGPGTRLTVL.

This sequence joins TRBV6-6 and TRBJ2-5; possibly TRBD2 for D (5 bases). The germline V gene encodes CDR1 MNHNY and CDR2 SVGAGI (reference sequence). The CDR3 totals 14 residues. V dropped 6 bases and J dropped 3 bases, with 14 bases sitting between them. In nucleotides, the CDR3 is TGTGCCAGCAGCTCCGCCGGGATTGAAGAGACCCAGTACTTC. This encodes CASSSAGIEETQYF.

CDR3 nucleotides: TGTGCCAGCAGTGAAAGGAGAGGGTCAACTAATGAAAAACTGTTTTTT. This encodes CASSERRGSTNEKLFF. The chain has TRBV2 and TRBJ1-4; no clear D gene. Germline V gene data show CDR1 as SNHLY and CDR2 as FYNNEI. The CDR3 consists of 16 residues. V lost 2 bases to trimming and J lost 0 bases, with 10 bases between them.

The gene calls are TRBV15 and TRBJ2-3; D uncertain. Germline V gene sequence: CDR1 LNHNV, CDR2 YYDKDF (reference sequence). There are 13 residues in the CDR3. The V gene lost 3 bases and the J gene lost 2 bases, with 6 bases spanning the gap. CDR3 loop: CATSRGNTDTQYF. The CDR3 nucleotides are TGTGCCACCAGCAGGGGCAACACAGATACGCAGTATTTT.

The V call is TRBV6-2 or TRBV6-3, the J call TRBJ1-2, with no clear D. Trimming shortened V by 6 bases and J by 2 bases, and 7 bases separated the two germline ends. The CDR3 sequence is 12 residues long. The germline CDR1 and CDR2 sequences are MNHEY and SVGEGT. The CDR3: CASSSTNYGYTF. Written as DNA, the CDR3 is TGTGCCAGCAGCTCAACAAACTATGGCTACACCTTC.

This clone was counted once. This chain joins TRBV3-1 (or the pseudogene TRBV3-2) and TRBJ1-2, with TRBD1 matching over 8 bases. Germline CDR1 reads LGHDT; CDR2 reads YNNKEL (reference sequence). The CDR3 sequence is 15 residues long. V trimming: 5 bases; J trimming: 2 bases; junction bases outside the gene matches: 7. For the CDR3, the DNA is TGTGCCAGCAGCGAGCGGACAGGGATCAACTATGGCTACACCTTC. Translated, it gives CASSERTGINYGYTF.